This T cell receptor (beta chain) was sequenced for a study of T-cell reconstitution after alpha-beta-depleted transplantation in children. Library preparation (for TCRbeta) was performed with unique molecular identifiers. In TCRdb, the PCR reads were re-called with MiXCR into one record per CDR3 protein. The data hold almost 600,000 distinct CDR3 sequences, with about a quarter observed a single time. This CDR3 region has 14 residues. The J segment lost 4 bases and the V segment lost 2 bases, leaving 5 bases of the junction unmatched. Germline V gene lookup returns CDR1 KGHSH and CDR2 LQKENI. Study results and limitations: Newly generated T cells supplied most T-cell counts and diversity one year post-transplant. Approximately two months post-transplant, alpha-beta T cells reportedly originated from several hundred expanded graft clones. There were some patients whose high TCRbeta diversity at day 60 came from surviving recipient T cells and thymic progenitors.

This clonotype was counted a few times. Its antigen is as yet unknown. The sequence derives from a boy younger than two with Wiskott-Aldrich syndrome, due to receive a stem cell transplant. The rearrangement links TRBV18 to TRBJ2-7; TRBD2 agrees at 7 bases. The sample was PBMCs, taken before TCRalphabeta/CD19-depleted stem cell transplant. In nucleotides, the CDR3 is TGTGCCAGCTCACCAATAACGGGACTATACGAGCAGTACTTC. Its translation is CASSPITGLYEQYF.